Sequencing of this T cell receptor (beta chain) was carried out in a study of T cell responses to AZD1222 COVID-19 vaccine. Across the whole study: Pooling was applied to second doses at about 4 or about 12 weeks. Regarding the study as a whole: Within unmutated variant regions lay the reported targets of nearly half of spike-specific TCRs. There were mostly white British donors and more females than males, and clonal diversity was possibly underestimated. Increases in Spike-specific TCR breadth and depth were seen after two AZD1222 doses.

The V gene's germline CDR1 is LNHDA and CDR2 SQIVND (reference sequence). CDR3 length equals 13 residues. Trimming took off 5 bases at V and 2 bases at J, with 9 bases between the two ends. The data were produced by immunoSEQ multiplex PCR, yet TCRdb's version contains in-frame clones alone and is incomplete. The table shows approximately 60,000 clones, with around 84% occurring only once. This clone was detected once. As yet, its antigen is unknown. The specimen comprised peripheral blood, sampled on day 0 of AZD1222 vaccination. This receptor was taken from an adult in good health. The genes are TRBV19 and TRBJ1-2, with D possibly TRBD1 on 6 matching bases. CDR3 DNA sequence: TGTGCCAGTAGTCTCGACAGGAACTATGGCTACACCTTC. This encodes CASSLDRNYGYTF.